This T cell receptor beta chain is from a study of blood T cell repertoires in COVID-19. Looking at the study overall: Specimens from acute and convalescent COVID-19 originated in the United States, Italy and Spain.

In the original processing: Nucleated cell number was recorded as an estimate derived from reference gene primer amplification. Using immunoSEQ multiplex PCR, the repertoire was profiled, and TCRdb retains in-frame clones only, with some absent. D and trimming come from the DNA, and the V and J calls and clone size come from that table. The repertoire holds around 150,000 clones, with 70% to 90% as singletons. V was pared by 1 base and J by 0 bases, with 4 bases between. CDR1 is MGHRA, CDR2 YSYEKL, per germline. The CDR3 sequence is 15 residues long. What was sequenced was peripheral blood. This TCR derives from a man aged 18 to 35 with acute or convalescent COVID-19. The chain uses TRBV4-1 and TRBJ2-6, with D unresolved. CDR3 protein: CASSQVDSGANVLTF. The CDR3 nucleotides read TGCGCCAGCAGCCAAGTAGACTCTGGGGCCAACGTCCTGACTTTC.